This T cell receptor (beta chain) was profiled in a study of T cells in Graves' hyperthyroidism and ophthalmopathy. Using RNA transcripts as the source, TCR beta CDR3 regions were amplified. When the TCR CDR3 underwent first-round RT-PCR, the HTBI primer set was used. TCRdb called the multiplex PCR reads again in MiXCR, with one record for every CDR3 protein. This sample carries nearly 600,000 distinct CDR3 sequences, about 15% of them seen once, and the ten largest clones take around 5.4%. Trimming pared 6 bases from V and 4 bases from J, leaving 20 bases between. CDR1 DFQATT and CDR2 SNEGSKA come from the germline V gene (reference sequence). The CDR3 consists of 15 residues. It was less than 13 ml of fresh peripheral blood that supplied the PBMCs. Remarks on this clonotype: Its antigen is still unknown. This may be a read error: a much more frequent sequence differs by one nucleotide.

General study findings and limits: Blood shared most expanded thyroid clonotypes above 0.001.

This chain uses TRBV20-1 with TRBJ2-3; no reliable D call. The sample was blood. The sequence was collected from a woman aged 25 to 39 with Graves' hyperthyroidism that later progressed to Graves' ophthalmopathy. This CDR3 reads CSATLPLAYADTQYF. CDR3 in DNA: TGCAGTGCCACTTTGCCCCTCGCCTACGCAGATACGCAGTATTTT.